The clone carrying this TCR beta chain was counted at least ten times. Its antigen is currently unknown. The cDNA came from 5'RACE with 10-nucleotide random UMIs. TCRdb reprocessed the 5' RACE reads via MiXCR and lists one record per CDR3 protein. The sample lists 65,000 to 90,000 distinct CDR3 sequences, roughly 4.7% occurring once. Unsorted libraries were prepared from 2 million PBMCs held at -80 C. This specimen comes from a study of neurological immune-mediated disorders. The study's findings and limits: Among 34 multiple sclerosis patients, 18 had repertoires that phylogenetic grouping placed in one related-CDR3 cluster, a possible signature. The absence of any CDR3 amino acid sequence shared by expanded clones across subjects suggests that repertoires were private in all groups.

The CDR3 has 12 amino acids. Deletions cut 6 bases from V and 3 bases from J, with 11 bases between. The germline CDR1 and CDR2 sequences are DFQATT and SNEGSKA (reference sequence). The chain links TRBV20-1 to TRBJ1-1; no firm D call. This sequence was found in a woman younger than 45 with multiple sclerosis. The material sequenced was PBMCs. CDR3 sequence: CSARPGDTEAFF. CDR3 in DNA: TGCAGTGCCAGACCGGGCGACACTGAAGCTTTCTTT.